The 7 T cell receptor beta chains below come from one sample, sequenced in a study of blood T cells in healthy people across ages. A second PCR of roughly 7 to 11 cycles used a sample-barcoded 5' primer and a J-beta primer mix. TCRdb passed the 5' RACE reads through MiXCR, listing each CDR3 protein once. The sample consists of about a million distinct CDR3 sequences, 51% of them appearing once. Material: blood. The receptors were sampled from a woman aged 60-75 years in good health.

The J gene is TRBJ2-3, the V gene TRBV9, with 8 bases fitting TRBD1. V lost 3 bases and J lost 5; bases outside the gene matches: 2. This CDR3 comprises 13 residues. The V gene's germline CDR1 is SGDLS and CDR2 YYNGEE. The CDR3 nucleotides are TGTGCCAGCAGCGCAGGGGGCAAAGATACGCAGTATTTT. Translated: CASSAGGKDTQYF.

This clonotype was counted between two and nine times. This chain links TRBV20-1 with TRBJ2-7; 13 positions match TRBD2. The CDR3 covers 16 residues. The V gene end was trimmed by 4 bases and the J gene end by 5 bases; junction bases not matched to a gene: 11. The germline gives CDR1 DFQATT, CDR2 SNEGSKA (reference sequence). In DNA, the CDR3 is TGCAGTGCTACCCTAGGACTAGCGGGAGTAGGTGACGAGCAGTACTTC. Translating gives CSATLGLAGVGDEQYF.

Remarks on this clonotype: Compared with germline, one end of the junction differs, possibly owing to a read error. The chain has TRBV7-9 and TRBJ2-2, with 10 bases matching TRBD2. Germline CDR1 reads SEHNR; CDR2 reads FQNEAQ (reference sequence). The CDR3 contains 15 residues. In DNA, the CDR3 is TGTGCCAACAGCGGACTAGCGGAAGGTGGCGGGGAGCTGTTTTTT. It translates to CANSGLAEGGGELFF.

This clonotype was recorded many times. The chain recombines TRBV6-2 or TRBV6-3 with TRBJ2-7; the D is unclear. Germline lookup yields CDR1 MNHEY and CDR2 SVGEGT. The CDR3 has 11 residues. The V end lost 2 bases, the J end lost 5 bases, and 4 bases lay between the germline ends. CDR3 amino acids: CASSYGDEQYF. DNA for the CDR3: TGTGCCAGCAGTTACGGGGACGAGCAGTACTTC.

This clonotype was found a few times. The chain employs TRBV12-3 or TRBV12-4 and TRBJ2-3, with TRBD2 matching 8 bases. V shed 3 bases, J shed 1 base, and the junction held 3 bases outside the gene matches. CDR3 length equals 15 residues. This CDR3 reads CASSFGTRRTDTQYF. The CDR3 nucleotides are TGTGCCAGCAGTTTTGGGACTAGACGCACAGATACGCAGTATTTT.

This clonotype was seen only a few times. The rearrangement joins TRBV7-2 to TRBJ2-4; D uncertain. CDR3 length: 16 amino acids. Trimming took 8 bases from V and 0 from J, leaving 17 bases between them. Germline CDR1 and CDR2: SGHTA and FQGNSA. In nucleotides, the CDR3 is TGTGCCAGCCAAGCTAATGAGGAACTAGCCAAAAACATTCAGTACTTC. Its translation is CASQANEELAKNIQYF.

CDR3 sequence (DNA): TGTGCCAGCAGCGCGGCCAGTACGCAGTATTTT. Protein product: CASSAASTQYF. This rearrangement joins TRBV14 to TRBJ2-3; D is undetermined. Per the germline V gene, CDR1 is SGHDN and CDR2 is FVKESK. V lost 5 bases and J 8 bases, leaving 8 bases between the germline ends. This CDR3 is built from 11 residues.